This T cell receptor beta chain came from a study of shared clonotypes between healthy human individuals (TCRdb year 2020). In the study overall: The cohort included a few men and a couple of women between 18 and 49 years of age. To estimate repertoire size and how much clonotype sharing occurs between individuals, the study deeply sequenced the blood TCR repertoires of about five healthy adults. To increase sequencing depth and limit assay-specific biases, different laboratories used diverse techniques to prepare libraries and sequence TCR repertoires. Leukapheresis yielded between about 0.94 and 9 billion PBMCs per donor.

The donors were healthy, HIV-negative adults with no recently reported acute infections or vaccinations. Every donor was a Caucasian adult living in Nashville, Tennessee, USA. For unsorted samples, approximately 89 million PBMCs were counted, and genomic DNA was extracted using the QIAamp DNA Blood Mini kit. After blood collection by leukapheresis, PBMCs were isolated using Ficoll-Histopaque density gradient centrifugation and then cryopreserved in the vapor phase of liquid nitrogen. Using the deep immunoSEQ assay, TCR CDR3 regions were amplified from genomic DNA by multiplex PCR. Extracted genomic DNA from each cell subset was spread evenly across all wells of several immunoSEQ 96-well plates, with each plate serving as a replicate. For unsorted PBMC, about 300 ng genomic DNA, equal to 25,000 to 35,000 T cell genomes, was loaded into each replicate PCR. Unsorted PBMC genomic DNA was sequenced across ten immunoSEQ deep assay plates. Purified libraries were quantified with a Qubit 3.0 fluorometer, sized on a Bioanalyzer 2100, and re-quantified with the KAPA Library Quantification kit. A separate single-read 150-cycle Illumina NextSeq 550 flow cell was used to sequence each immunoSEQ 96-well plate. As for the original processing: Because the immunoSEQ output included only junctional sequences and no quality scores, the filtering could not be the same as the filtering used for full-length reads. Sequences were annotated with PyIR, a Python wrapper for IgBLAST v1.9, using IMGT germline references to assign V/J genes and CDR3. Reads were filtered out if the reads had weak V/J assignments (E-value above 1e-6), no CDR3, stop codons, out-of-frame junctions, or ambiguous translated residues. V3J clonotypes were defined by identical inferred V gene, J gene, and CDR3 amino acid sequence. Percentage overlap between repertoires was computed as shared unique clonotypes divided by the size of the smaller repertoire. Three approaches were used to assess repertoire richness: RTK rarefaction, the Chao1 estimator, and Recon v2.1 estimates of unobserved clonotypes. The table was pulled from immuneACCESS by TCRdb, which kept in-frame rearrangements only. Such tables lose some clones; where checked, under half of the loss comes from unresolved V genes, and the rest has no known cause. V, J and clone size derive from that table, while D and trimming were established from the DNA sequence. The sample table contains some 500,000 clones; only one count was recorded for roughly 80% of them. The ten largest clones take up around 12% of the sample.

Summary of the overall study and its limitations: Sampling was restricted to blood, and TCR repertoires in tissue are likely to differ from TCR repertoires in blood. The genetic and exposure-history diversity represented was limited by the small number of donors. Based on pairwise subsampling, the degree of clonotype sharing among donors was expected to be affected by sequencing depth.

A note on this clone: What antigen it recognizes has not been identified. No base quality values were provided; no much bigger clone lies one nucleotide off.

The germline V gene specifies MNHNS as CDR1 and SASEGT as CDR2. The CDR3 has 14 amino acids, counting the end cysteine and phenylalanine. The sequence is cut down to CDR3 DNA, 42 bases in frame from base 1. V was cut back by 1 base and J by 7 bases, leaving a gap of 13 bases between them. Input material: PBMCs. The origin of this receptor is a woman between 40 and 55 years old in good health. Some clones in this sample may be carry-over from other donors' samples. Recombination linked TRBV6-1 to TRBJ1-1; the D region possibly corresponds to TRBD1 (6 bases align). DNA sequence: TGTGCCAGCAGTGAAGTAGCAGGGGAGGGTGAAGCTTTCTTT. Its product reads: CASSEVAGEGEAFF.